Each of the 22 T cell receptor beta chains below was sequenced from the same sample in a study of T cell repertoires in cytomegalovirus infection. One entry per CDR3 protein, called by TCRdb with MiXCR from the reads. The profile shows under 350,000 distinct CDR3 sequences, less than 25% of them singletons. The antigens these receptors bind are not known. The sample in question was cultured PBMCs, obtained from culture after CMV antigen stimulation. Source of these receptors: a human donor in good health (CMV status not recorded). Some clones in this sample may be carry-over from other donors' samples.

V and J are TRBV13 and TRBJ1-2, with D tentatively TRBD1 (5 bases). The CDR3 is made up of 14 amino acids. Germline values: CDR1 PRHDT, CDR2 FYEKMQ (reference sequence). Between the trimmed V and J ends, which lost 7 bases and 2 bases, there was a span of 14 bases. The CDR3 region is CASTPGQGNYGYTF. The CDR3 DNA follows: TGTGCCAGCACCCCAGGACAAGGCAACTATGGCTACACCTTC.

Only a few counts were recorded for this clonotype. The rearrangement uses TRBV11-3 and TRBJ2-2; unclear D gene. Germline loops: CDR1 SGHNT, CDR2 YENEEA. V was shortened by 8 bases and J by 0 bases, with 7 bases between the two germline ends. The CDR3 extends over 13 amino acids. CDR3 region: CASGEANTGELFF. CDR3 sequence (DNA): TGTGCCAGCGGAGAGGCGAACACCGGGGAGCTGTTTTTT.

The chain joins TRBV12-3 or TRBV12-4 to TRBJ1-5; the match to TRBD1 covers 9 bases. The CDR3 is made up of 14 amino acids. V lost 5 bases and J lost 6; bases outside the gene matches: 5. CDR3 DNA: TGTGCCAGCAGTACGGGACAGGGAAGTCAGCCCCAGCATTTT. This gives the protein CASSTGQGSQPQHF.

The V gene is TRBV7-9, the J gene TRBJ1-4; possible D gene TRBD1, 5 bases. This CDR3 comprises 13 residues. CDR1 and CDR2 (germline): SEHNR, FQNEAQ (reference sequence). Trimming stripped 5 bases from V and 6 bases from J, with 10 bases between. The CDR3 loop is CASSHGTDEKLFF. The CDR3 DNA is TGTGCCAGCAGCCACGGGACGGATGAAAAACTGTTTTTT.

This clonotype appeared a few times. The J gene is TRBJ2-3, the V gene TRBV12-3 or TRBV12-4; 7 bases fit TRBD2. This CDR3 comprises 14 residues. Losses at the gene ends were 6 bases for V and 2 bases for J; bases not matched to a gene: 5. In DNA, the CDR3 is TGTGCCAGCAGAGAAGCGGGGAACACAGATACGCAGTATTTT. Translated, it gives CASREAGNTDTQYF.

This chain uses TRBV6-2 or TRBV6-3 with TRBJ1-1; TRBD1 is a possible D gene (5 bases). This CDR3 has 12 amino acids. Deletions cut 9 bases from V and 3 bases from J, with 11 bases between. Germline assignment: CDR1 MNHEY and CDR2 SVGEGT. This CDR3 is CASNQGDTEAFF. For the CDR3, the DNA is TGTGCCAGTAACCAAGGGGACACTGAAGCTTTCTTT.

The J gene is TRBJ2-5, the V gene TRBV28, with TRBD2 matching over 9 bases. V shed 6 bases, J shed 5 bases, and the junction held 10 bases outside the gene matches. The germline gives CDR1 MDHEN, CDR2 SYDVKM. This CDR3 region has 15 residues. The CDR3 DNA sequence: TGTGCCAGCAGCCTACCCGGACTAGCGATGGAGACCCAGTACTTC. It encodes CASSLPGLAMETQYF.

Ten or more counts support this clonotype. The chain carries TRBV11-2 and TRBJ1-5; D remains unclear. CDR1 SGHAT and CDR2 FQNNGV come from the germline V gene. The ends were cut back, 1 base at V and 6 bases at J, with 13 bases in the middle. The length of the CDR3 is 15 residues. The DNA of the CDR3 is TGTGCCAGCAGCTTAGGGGCAGGTCTTCTTCAGCCCCAGCATTTT. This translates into CASSLGAGLLQPQHF.

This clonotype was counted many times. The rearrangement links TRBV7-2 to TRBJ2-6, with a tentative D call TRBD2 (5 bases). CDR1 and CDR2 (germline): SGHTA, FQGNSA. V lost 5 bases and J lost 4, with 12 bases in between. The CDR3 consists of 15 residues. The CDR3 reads CASSREGAGANVLTF. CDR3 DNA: TGTGCCAGCAGCCGCGAGGGAGCCGGGGCCAACGTCCTGACTTTC.

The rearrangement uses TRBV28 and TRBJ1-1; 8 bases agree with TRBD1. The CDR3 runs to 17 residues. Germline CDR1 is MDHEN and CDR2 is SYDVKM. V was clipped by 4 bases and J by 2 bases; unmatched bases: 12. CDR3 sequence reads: CASSSPRGTGPNTEAFF. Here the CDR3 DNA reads TGTGCCAGCAGTTCTCCGCGAGGGACAGGACCAAACACTGAAGCTTTCTTT.

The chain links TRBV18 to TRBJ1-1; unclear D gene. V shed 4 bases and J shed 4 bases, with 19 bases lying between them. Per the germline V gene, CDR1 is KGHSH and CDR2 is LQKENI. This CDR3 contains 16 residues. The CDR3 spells CASSRFESGSSTEAFF. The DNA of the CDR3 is TGTGCCAGCTCACGATTCGAATCGGGGTCGAGCACTGAAGCTTTCTTT.

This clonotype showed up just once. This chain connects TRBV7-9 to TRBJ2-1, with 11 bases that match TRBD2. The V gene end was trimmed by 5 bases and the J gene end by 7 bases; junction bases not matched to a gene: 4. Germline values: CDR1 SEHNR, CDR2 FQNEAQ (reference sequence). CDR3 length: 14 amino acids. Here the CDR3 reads CASSPGLAENEQFF. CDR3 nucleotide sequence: TGTGCCAGCAGCCCGGGACTAGCGGAGAATGAGCAGTTCTTC.

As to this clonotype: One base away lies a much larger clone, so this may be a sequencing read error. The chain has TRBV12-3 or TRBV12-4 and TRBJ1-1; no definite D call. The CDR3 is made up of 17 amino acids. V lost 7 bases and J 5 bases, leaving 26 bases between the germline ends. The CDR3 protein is CASNLGLGSFLDTEAFF. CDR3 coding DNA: TGTGCCAGCAACCTAGGACTGGGTTCCTTTTTGGATACTGAAGCTTTCTTT.

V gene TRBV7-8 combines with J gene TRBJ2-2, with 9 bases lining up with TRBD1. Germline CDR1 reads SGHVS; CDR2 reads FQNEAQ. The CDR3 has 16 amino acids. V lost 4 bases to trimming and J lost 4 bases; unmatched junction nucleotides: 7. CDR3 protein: CASSSRDRELTGELFF. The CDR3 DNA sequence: TGTGCCAGCAGCTCCCGGGACAGGGAGCTCACCGGGGAGCTGTTTTTT.

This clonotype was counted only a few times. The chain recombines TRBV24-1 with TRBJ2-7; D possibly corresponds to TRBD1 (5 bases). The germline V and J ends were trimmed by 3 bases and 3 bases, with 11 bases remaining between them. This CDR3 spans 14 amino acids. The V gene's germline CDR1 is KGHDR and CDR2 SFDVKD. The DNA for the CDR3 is TGTGCCACCAGTGATCTGGACACTCACTACGAGCAGTACTTC. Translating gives CATSDLDTHYEQYF.

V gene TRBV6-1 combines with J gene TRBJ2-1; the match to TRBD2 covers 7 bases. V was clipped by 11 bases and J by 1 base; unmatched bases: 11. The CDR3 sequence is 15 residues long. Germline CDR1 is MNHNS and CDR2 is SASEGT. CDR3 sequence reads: CAGHKLAKSYNEQFF. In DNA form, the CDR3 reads TGTGCCGGACATAAACTAGCGAAATCCTACAATGAGCAGTTCTTC.

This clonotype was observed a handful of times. CDR3 sequence (DNA): TGTGCCAGCAGGACCCCCGGGACAGGGGGTAACACTGAAGCTTTCTTT. Encoded protein: CASRTPGTGGNTEAFF. The genes are TRBV7-9 and TRBJ1-1; the match to TRBD1 covers 11 bases. Germline V CDR1 and CDR2: SEHNR, FQNEAQ (reference sequence). CDR3 size: 16 residues. Trimming removed 6 bases from V and 2 bases from J; junction bases left unmatched: 8.

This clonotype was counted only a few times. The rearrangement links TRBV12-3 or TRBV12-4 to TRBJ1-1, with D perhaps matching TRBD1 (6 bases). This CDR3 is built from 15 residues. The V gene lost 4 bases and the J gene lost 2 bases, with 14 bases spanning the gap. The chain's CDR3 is CASSSAGHLNTEAFF. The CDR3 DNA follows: TGTGCCAGCAGTTCGGCGGGACACCTCAACACTGAAGCTTTCTTT.

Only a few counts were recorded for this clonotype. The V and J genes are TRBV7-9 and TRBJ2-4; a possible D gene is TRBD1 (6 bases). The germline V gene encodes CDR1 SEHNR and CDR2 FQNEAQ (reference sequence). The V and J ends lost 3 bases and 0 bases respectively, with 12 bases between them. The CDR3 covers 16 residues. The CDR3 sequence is CASSLGQGLAKNIQYF. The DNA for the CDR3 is TGTGCCAGCAGCTTGGGGCAGGGGCTAGCCAAAAACATTCAGTACTTC. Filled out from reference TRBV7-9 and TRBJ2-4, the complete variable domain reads DTGVSQNPRHKITKRGQNVTFRCDPISEHNRLYWYRQTLGQGPEFLTYFQNEAQLEKSRLLSDRFSAERPKGSFSTLEIQRTEQGDSAMYLCASSLGQGLAKNIQYFGAGTRLSVL.

CDR3 protein: CSVEGGDSLRHNEQFF. The CDR3 DNA is TGCAGCGTTGAAGGCGGGGACAGTCTAAGGCACAATGAGCAGTTCTTC. The genes are TRBV29-1 and TRBJ2-1, with D possibly matching TRBD1 (7 bases). V lost 1 base to trimming and J lost 5 bases, with 18 bases between them. The CDR3 is 16 amino acids. Germline CDR1 SQVTM, CDR2 ANQGSEA.

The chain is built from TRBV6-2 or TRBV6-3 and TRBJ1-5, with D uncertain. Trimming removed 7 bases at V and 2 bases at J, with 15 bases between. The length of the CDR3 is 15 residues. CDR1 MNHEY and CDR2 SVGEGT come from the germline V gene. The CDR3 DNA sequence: TGTGCCAGCACCTCCCAGTTTTATGGCAATCAGCCCCAGCATTTT. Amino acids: CASTSQFYGNQPQHF.

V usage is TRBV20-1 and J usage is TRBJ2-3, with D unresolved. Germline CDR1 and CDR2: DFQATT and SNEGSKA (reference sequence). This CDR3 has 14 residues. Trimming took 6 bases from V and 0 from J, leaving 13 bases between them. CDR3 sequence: CSATHGTSTDTQYF. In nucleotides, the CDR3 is TGCAGTGCGACCCACGGAACTAGCACAGATACGCAGTATTTT.